One and the same sample provided the 24 T cell receptor beta chains below, sequenced in a study of patients and donors after allogeneic stem cell transplantation. MiXCR, run by TCRdb on the RT-PCR reads, gives a single entry per CDR3 protein. The profile shows 30,000 or so distinct CDR3 sequences, 6.8% of them singletons. Material for sequencing was blood, either unsorted or a sorted T cell fraction (not recorded which). The receptors come from a human donor who was either an allogeneic HSCT recipient or a stem cell or donor lymphocyte infusion donor (not recorded which). It is not recorded whose cells these are; they may come from a transplant donor.

This clonotype appeared many times. CDR3 sequence: CASSPEEGGNEQFF. As DNA, the CDR3 is TGCGCCAGCAGCCCAGAGGAGGGGGGGAATGAGCAGTTCTTC. The chain is built from TRBV5-1 and TRBJ2-1, with D possibly TRBD2 on 7 matching bases. V lost 4 bases and J 7 bases, leaving 15 bases between the germline ends. The germline CDR1 and CDR2 sequences are SGHRS and YFSETQ. The CDR3 length is 14 residues. Variable domain in full (rest from reference TRBV5-1 and TRBJ2-1): KAGVTQTPRYLIKTRGQQVTLSCSPISGHRSVSWYQQTPGQGLQFLFEYFSETQRNKGNFPGRFSGRQFSNSRSEMNVSTLELGDSALYLCASSPEEGGNEQFFGPGTRLTVL.

This clonotype occurred many times. The chain has TRBV27 and TRBJ2-1; the match to TRBD2 covers 10 bases. The CDR3 spans 15 residues. Trimming at V came to 6 bases and at J to 2 bases, leaving 4 bases not matched to a gene. Looked up from germline, CDR1 is MNHEY and CDR2 is SMNVEV (reference sequence). The CDR3 DNA reads as TGTGCCAGCAGACCCCTAGCGGGAGCCTACAATGAGCAGTTCTTC. It specifies CASRPLAGAYNEQFF.

By share, this clonotype ranks as medium-sized. V usage is TRBV29-1 and J usage is TRBJ1-2; D not resolved. The V gene's germline CDR1 is SQVTM and CDR2 ANQGSEA. The CDR3 loop spans 13 amino acids. The germline V and J ends were trimmed by 6 bases and 5 bases, with 16 bases remaining between them. The CDR3 DNA reads TGCAGCGTCCTAATGCTATCCTCGTATGGCTACACCTTC. This translates into CSVLMLSSYGYTF. Variable domain in full (rest from reference TRBV29-1 and TRBJ1-2): SAVISQKPSRDICQRGTSLTIQCQVDSQVTMMFWYRQQPGQSLTLIATANQGSEATYESGFVIDKFPISRPNLTFSTLTVSNMSPEDSSIYLCSVLMLSSYGYTFGSGTRLTVV.

This clonotype occurred a few times. V and J are TRBV18 and TRBJ2-7, with 7 bases matching TRBD2. J gave up 2 bases and V 3 bases, and 7 bases lay outside the gene matches. The CDR3 spans 15 residues. Per germline, CDR1 KGHSH and CDR2 LQKENI. CDR3 bases: TGTGCCAGCTCACCCTACCAGCGGGGAACCTACGAGCAGTACTTC. Translated: CASSPYQRGTYEQYF.

This clonotype was counted at least ten times. V usage is TRBV5-6 and J usage is TRBJ1-2, with 9 bases fitting TRBD1. Germline CDR1 SGHDT, CDR2 YYEEEE. The length of the CDR3 is 15 residues. With 3 bases clipped from V and 7 bases from J, the junction kept 10 bases outside the gene matches. The CDR3 DNA follows: TGTGCCAGCAGCTCATCCGGGACAGGGAGAATTGGCTACACCTTC. Amino acid sequence: CASSSSGTGRIGYTF. Full variable domain (remainder filled in from reference TRBV5-6 and TRBJ1-2): DAGVTQSPTHLIKTRGQQVTLRCSPKSGHDTVSWYQQALGQGPQFIFQYYEEEERQRGNFPDRFSGHQFPNYSSELNVNALLLGDSALYLCASSSSGTGRIGYTFGSGTRLTVV.

This clonotype ranks as medium-sized. The rearrangement joins TRBV4-3 to TRBJ2-7, with D perhaps matching TRBD1 (5 bases). The CDR3 is 14 amino acids. With 0 bases removed from V and 6 bases from J, the gap between germline ends came to 12 bases. Germline loops: CDR1 LGHNA, CDR2 YSLEER. CDR3 protein: CASSQDGRASEQYF. CDR3 DNA sequence: TGCGCCAGCAGCCAAGACGGCAGGGCCAGCGAGCAGTACTTC.

The table lists this clonotype with many counts. This sequence joins TRBV6-1 and TRBJ1-2, with D uncertain. V was trimmed by 7 bases and J by 0 bases, leaving 9 bases between them. Germline V gives CDR1 MNHNS, CDR2 SASEGT. This CDR3 is 13 amino acids long. CDR3 residues: CASIPAPNYGYTF. CDR3 nucleotide sequence: TGTGCCAGCATCCCGGCCCCTAACTATGGCTACACCTTC.

Turning to this clonotype: One end of the junction varies from germline; a read error may be responsible. The CDR3 bases are TGTGCTAGCAGTCCAATTCCGAAGGCTGGGGCCAACGTCCTGACTTTC. It yields the protein CASSPIPKAGANVLTF. The gene calls are TRBV28 and TRBJ2-6; D not certain. Germline assignment: CDR1 MDHEN and CDR2 SYDVKM. The CDR3 loop spans 16 amino acids.

In this sample, this clonotype turned up many times. The chain is built from TRBV7-9 and TRBJ1-3, with 7 bases lining up with TRBD1. CDR1 SEHNR and CDR2 FQNEAQ come from the germline V gene (reference sequence). J was trimmed by 0 bases and V by 2 bases; bases with no gene match: 1. This CDR3 is 15 amino acids long. CDR3 amino acids: CASSLQGDSGNTIYF. CDR3 sequence (DNA): TGTGCCAGCAGCTTACAGGGGGACTCTGGAAACACCATATATTTT. Based on the CDR3 plus reference TRBV7-9 and TRBJ1-3, the full variable domain is DTGVSQNPRHKITKRGQNVTFRCDPISEHNRLYWYRQTLGQGPEFLTYFQNEAQLEKSRLLSDRFSAERPKGSFSTLEIQRTEQGDSAMYLCASSLQGDSGNTIYFGEGSWLTVV.

At least ten counts were recorded for this clonotype. V is TRBV4-3 and J is TRBJ2-2; D uncertain. Germline CDR1 is LGHNA and CDR2 is YSLEER. The V gene lost 1 base and the J gene lost 1 base, with 7 bases spanning the gap. The CDR3 loop spans 15 amino acids. As DNA, the CDR3 is TGCGCCAGCAGCCAAGGCGCCCTGAACACCGGGGAGCTGTTTTTT. Translating it yields CASSQGALNTGELFF.

There are a few counts of this clonotype. This chain connects TRBV7-3 to TRBJ2-1; 10 bases are shared with TRBD2. The CDR3 totals 14 residues. Germline V gene data show CDR1 as SGHTA and CDR2 as FQGTGA. Trimming at V came to 3 bases and at J to 11 bases, leaving 7 bases not matched to a gene. This CDR3 reads CASSLVAGGPQQFF. CDR3 in DNA: TGTGCCAGCAGCTTGGTAGCGGGAGGACCACAGCAGTTCTTC. The full variable domain, its missing parts supplied by reference TRBV7-3 and TRBJ2-1, is GAGVSQTPSNKVTEKGKYVELRCDPISGHTALYWYRQSLGQGPEFLIYFQGTGAADDSGLPNDRFFAVRPEGSVSTLKIQRTERGDSAVYLCASSLVAGGPQQFFGPGTRLTVL.

This clonotype was detected only a few times. The CDR3 is CASSLSTGGTEAFF. The CDR3 DNA reads as TGTGCCAGCTCCCTTTCTACGGGGGGCACTGAAGCTTTCTTT. The V call is TRBV18, the J call TRBJ1-1, with D possibly matching TRBD1 (5 bases). Germline-derived CDR1 and CDR2 are KGHSH and LQKENI. V was cut by 6 bases and J by 4 bases, with 15 bases left in between. The CDR3 has 14 amino acids.

Ten or more counts support this clonotype. The V and J genes are TRBV12-3 or TRBV12-4 and TRBJ2-3, with 8 bases fitting TRBD2. There are 15 residues in the CDR3. Trimming at V came to 3 bases and at J to 1 base, leaving 3 bases not matched to a gene. The CDR3 sequence: CASSFGLARTDTQYF. DNA of the CDR3: TGTGCCAGCAGTTTCGGACTAGCACGCACAGATACGCAGTATTTT.

V usage is TRBV6-2 or TRBV6-3 and J usage is TRBJ2-5; no definite D call. The germline V and J ends were trimmed by 3 bases and 4 bases, with 3 bases remaining between them. The CDR3 has 11 residues. Germline values: CDR1 MNHEY, CDR2 SVGEGT. The CDR3 is CASSYVETQYF. The CDR3 DNA is TGTGCCAGCAGTTATGTAGAGACCCAGTACTTC.

This clonotype was observed at least ten times. This chain uses TRBV27 with TRBJ1-5; a weak D match, TRBD1 (6 bases). In germline, CDR1 is MNHEY, CDR2 SMNVEV (reference sequence). This CDR3 is built from 14 residues. V was shortened by 6 bases and J by 3 bases, with 12 bases between the two germline ends. The CDR3 DNA reads as TGTGCCAGCAGCCAAGGACAGCCCAATCAGCCCCAGCATTTT. The encoded protein is CASSQGQPNQPQHF.

This clonotype was counted ten times or more. V and J are TRBV15 and TRBJ2-1, with 11 bases matching TRBD2. V dropped 5 bases and J dropped 4; count of bases not matched to a gene: 10. The CDR3 spans 17 residues. Germline lookup yields CDR1 LNHNV and CDR2 YYDKDF (reference sequence). Here the CDR3 reads CATSPRLAGGGYNEQFF. The DNA for the CDR3 is TGTGCCACCAGCCCCCGTTTAGCGGGAGGGGGGTACAATGAGCAGTTCTTC.

This clonotype is medium-sized. J is TRBJ2-1 and V is TRBV12-3 or TRBV12-4; 7 positions match TRBD2. After removal of 6 bases from V and 7 bases from J, the junction contained 6 bases not matched to a gene. The length of the CDR3 is 13 residues. The CDR3 DNA follows: TGTGCCAGCAGCACCGGACTAGGGAATGAGCAGTTCTTC. It translates to CASSTGLGNEQFF.

This clonotype was recorded a few times. The chain joins TRBV27 to TRBJ2-1, with 7 positions matching TRBD2. CDR1 and CDR2 (germline): MNHEY, SMNVEV (reference sequence). The CDR3 totals 15 residues. V lost 3 bases, J lost 4 bases, and 6 bases stayed unmatched. The CDR3 region has the DNA TGTGCCAGCAGTTTCCCCAGCGGGAATTACAATGAGCAGTTCTTC. As protein: CASSFPSGNYNEQFF.

This clonotype was counted many times. This chain joins TRBV7-2 and TRBJ2-3; 7 bases are shared with TRBD2. The junction had 8 bases not matched to a gene; V was cut back by 4 bases and J by 1 base. The CDR3 has 16 residues. Per germline, CDR1 SGHTA and CDR2 FQGNSA. CDR3 coding DNA: TGTGCCAGCAGCTACCCCCGCGGGGGTGGCACAGATACGCAGTATTTT. Its translation: CASSYPRGGGTDTQYF.

This sequence joins TRBV6-5 and TRBJ2-5; 14 positions agree with TRBD2. The germline V gene has CDR1 MNHEY and CDR2 SVGAGI. The CDR3 runs to 15 residues. V dropped 6 bases and J dropped 5; count of bases not matched to a gene: 5. The CDR3 DNA is TGTGCCAGCAGCACCGGGACTAGCGGGAGTGAGACCCAGTACTTC. This sequence encodes CASSTGTSGSETQYF.

This clonotype was found many times. The chain joins TRBV4-2 to TRBJ1-1; D unclear. CDR1 and CDR2 (germline): LGHNA, YNFKEQ. Trimming removed 3 bases from V and 5 bases from J, with 19 bases in between. The CDR3 is 16 amino acids. The CDR3 loop is CASSQIFGAVGTEAFF. The CDR3 bases are TGTGCCAGCAGCCAGATTTTTGGCGCAGTCGGAACTGAAGCTTTCTTT.

In this sample, this clonotype turned up many times. The chain links TRBV5-5 to TRBJ2-7; D is uncertain. The CDR3 consists of 13 residues. The germline V and J ends were trimmed by 4 bases and 3 bases, with 11 bases remaining between them. In germline, CDR1 is SGHKS, CDR2 YYEKEE (reference sequence). The CDR3 loop is CASSNLAGYEQYF. CDR3 nucleotide sequence: TGTGCCAGCAGCAACCTGGCAGGCTACGAGCAGTACTTC.

V is TRBV2 and J is TRBJ2-3; tentatively, D is TRBD2 (6 bases). The germline gives CDR1 SNHLY, CDR2 FYNNEI. Trimming left V 3 bases short and J 2 bases short, with 18 bases between. There are 17 residues in the CDR3. This CDR3 is CASSEAPPGLLTDTQYF. CDR3 bases: TGTGCCAGCAGTGAGGCTCCTCCGGGACTCCTCACAGATACGCAGTATTTT. The variable domain in full, with the rest retrieved from reference TRBV2 and TRBJ2-3, is EPEVTQTPSHQVTQMGQEVILRCVPISNHLYFYWYRQILGQKVEFLVSFYNNEISEKSEIFDDQFSVERPDGSNFTLKIRSTKLEDSAMYFCASSEAPPGLLTDTQYFGPGTRLTVL.

This clonotype was counted many times. V is TRBV5-8 and J is TRBJ1-5, with D perhaps TRBD1 (5 bases). The V end lost 0 bases, the J end lost 1 base, and 8 bases lay between the germline ends. The CDR3 length is 15 residues. Germline CDR1 and CDR2: SGHTS and YDEGEE. CDR3 sequence reads: CASSLGRVSNQPQHF. The CDR3 DNA reads TGTGCCAGCAGCTTGGGCAGGGTCAGCAATCAGCCCCAGCATTTT.